These 10 T cell receptor beta chains share one sample of origin, sequenced in a study of identical twins. TCRdb redid the calling of the 5' RACE reads with MiXCR, one entry per CDR3 protein. The data hold about 1.7 million distinct CDR3 sequences, with about 32% observed a single time. The sequencing input was cord blood. These TCRs come from a newborn girl in good health.

The chain uses TRBV4-2 and TRBJ2-1; 8 bases agree with TRBD2. Trimming cost V 3 bases and J 3 bases; bases outside gene matches: 7. Germline V gene lookup returns CDR1 LGHNA and CDR2 YNFKEQ. The CDR3 loop spans 16 amino acids. This CDR3 reads CASSQAISGVYNEQFF. Written as DNA, the CDR3 is TGTGCCAGCAGCCAGGCAATTAGCGGGGTCTACAATGAGCAGTTCTTC.

The V call is TRBV12-3 or TRBV12-4, the J call TRBJ2-4; TRBD2 aligns across 10 bases. The end of the DNA fits TRBJ2-7 better, so the J call may be wrong. CDR3 length: 15 amino acids. Here the CDR3 reads CASSYRSGRPYEQYF. DNA of the CDR3: TGTGCCAGCAGCTATCGTAGCGGGAGGCCATACGAGCAGTACTTC.

This clonotype turned up a few times. CDR3 in DNA: TGCAGTGCCAACGGACAGGGGAGAGGGAACACTGAAGCTTTCTTT. The encoded protein is CSANGQGRGNTEAFF. The chain has TRBV20-1 and TRBJ1-1; TRBD1 matches 9 bases. Looked up from germline, CDR1 is DFQATT and CDR2 is SNEGSKA (reference sequence). The J segment lost 1 base and the V segment lost 6 bases, leaving 9 bases of the junction unmatched. The CDR3 is 15 residues long.

This clonotype occurred many times. The chain has TRBV11-1 and TRBJ2-7, with D possibly being TRBD2 (5 bases). The V gene's germline CDR1 is SGHAT and CDR2 FQDESV (reference sequence). With 2 bases removed from V and 0 bases from J, the gap between germline ends came to 11 bases. The CDR3 runs 15 residues. The CDR3 sequence is CASSLSAESSYEQYF. CDR3 nucleotide sequence: TGTGCCAGCAGCTTATCAGCGGAAAGCTCCTACGAGCAGTACTTC.

This clonotype was counted a single time. The chain carries TRBV20-1 and TRBJ1-2; TRBD1 matches at 10 bases. Germline CDR1 and CDR2: DFQATT and SNEGSKA (reference sequence). The length of the CDR3 is 13 residues. The junction had 6 bases not matched to a gene; V was cut back by 4 bases and J by 7 bases. CDR3 amino acids: CSAIRQGAGGYTF. As DNA, the CDR3 is TGCAGTGCTATCCGACAGGGGGCAGGTGGCTACACCTTC.

The J gene is TRBJ2-1, the V gene TRBV20-1, with TRBD2 matching 9 bases. The CDR3 sequence is 13 residues long. CDR1 is DFQATT, CDR2 SNEGSKA, per germline (reference sequence). J lost 8 bases, V lost 5 bases, and 7 bases had no gene match. The CDR3 reads CSAPSGRIYEQFF. DNA of the CDR3: TGCAGTGCTCCGAGCGGGAGGATCTATGAGCAGTTCTTC.

The V call is TRBV28, the J call TRBJ2-7; TRBD1 aligns across 9 bases. V shed 3 bases, J shed 4 bases, and the junction held 10 bases outside the gene matches. Germline V lookup: CDR1 MDHEN, CDR2 SYDVKM. CDR3 length equals 16 residues. CDR3: CASSLFFRGQGYEQYF. CDR3 nucleotide sequence: TGTGCCAGCAGTTTGTTCTTCCGTGGACAGGGGTACGAGCAGTACTTC.

Details on this clonotype: This may arise from a read error, as a much more abundant clone is one base away. This chain uses TRBV6-1 with TRBJ1-5; 8 bases agree with TRBD1. Germline-derived CDR1 and CDR2 are MNHNS and SASEGT. After removal of 3 bases from V and 4 bases from J, the junction contained 8 bases not matched to a gene. The CDR3 has 16 residues. The CDR3 reads CASSDRGHIGNQPQHF. CDR3 DNA sequence: TGTGCCAGCAGTGACAGGGGGCACATAGGAAATCAGCCCCAGCATTTT.

The rearrangement joins TRBV20-1 to TRBJ2-3; no clear D gene. The germline V gene has CDR1 DFQATT and CDR2 SNEGSKA (reference sequence). Trimming cost V 0 bases and J 2 bases, with 12 bases left between them. CDR3 size: 15 residues. The CDR3 loop is CSARDLLDFTDTQYF. The DNA for the CDR3 is TGCAGTGCTAGAGACCTGCTAGATTTCACAGATACGCAGTATTTT.

This clonotype was observed a few times. The V call is TRBV14, the J call TRBJ1-1; D is perhaps TRBD1 (6 bases). This CDR3 comprises 14 residues. The V gene lost 1 base and the J gene lost 11 bases, with 17 bases spanning the gap. Germline values: CDR1 SGHDN, CDR2 FVKESK. CDR3 sequence reads: CASSQVHTGSMAFF. CDR3 bases: TGTGCCAGCAGCCAAGTTCATACAGGGAGTATGGCTTTCTTT.